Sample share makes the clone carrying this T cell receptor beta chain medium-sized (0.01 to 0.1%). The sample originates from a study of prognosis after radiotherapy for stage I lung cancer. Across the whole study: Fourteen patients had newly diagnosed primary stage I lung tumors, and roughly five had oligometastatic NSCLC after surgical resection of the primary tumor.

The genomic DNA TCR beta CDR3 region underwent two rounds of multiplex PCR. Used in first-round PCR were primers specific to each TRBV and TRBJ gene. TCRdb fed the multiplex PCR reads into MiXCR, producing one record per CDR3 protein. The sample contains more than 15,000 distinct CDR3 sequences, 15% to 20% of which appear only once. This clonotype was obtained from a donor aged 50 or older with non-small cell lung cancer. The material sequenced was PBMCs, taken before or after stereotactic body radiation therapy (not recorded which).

The CDR3 spells CASSLAGLAGHDEQFF. The CDR3 coding sequence is TGTGCCAGCAGCTTGGCGGGACTAGCGGGTCACGATGAGCAGTTCTTC. This rearrangement joins TRBV5-6 to TRBJ2-1, with 12 bases that match TRBD2. J was trimmed by 8 bases and V by 0 bases; bases with no gene match: 6. The germline V gene encodes CDR1 SGHDT and CDR2 YYEEEE. The CDR3 runs 16 residues.